This T cell receptor (beta chain) was captured by sequencing in a study of cytomegalovirus exposure and HLA in healthy donors. The CDR3 contains 13 residues. The germline CDR1 and CDR2 sequences are MDHEN and SYDVKM. V was trimmed by 6 bases and J by 1 base, leaving 9 bases between them. It was with 60 Vbeta and 13 Jbeta primers that the PCR ran. Using immunoSEQ multiplex PCR, the repertoire was profiled, and TCRdb retains in-frame clones only, with some absent. The sample carries 100,000 to 150,000 clones, around 74% recorded once. The TCR comes from a man aged 40-49 years in good health and CMV-seropositive. V gene TRBV28 combines with J gene TRBJ2-5, with D perhaps matching TRBD2 (5 bases). The source material was PBMCs. CDR3 protein: CASREVSQETQYF. In DNA, the CDR3 is TGTGCCAGCAGGGAGGTGTCCCAAGAGACCCAGTACTTC.